The source of this T cell receptor (beta chain) is a study of shared clonotypes between healthy human individuals (dated by TCRdb to the early 2020s). Background on the whole study: A couple of women and a few men aged 18 to 49 years were included in the cohort. For each donor, CD4 naive and CD4 memory were each run on three plates, CD8 naive on two plates, and CD8 memory on one plate. To estimate repertoire size and how much clonotypes are shared between individuals, the study performed deep sequencing of blood TCR repertoires from a few healthy adults. Different laboratories and diverse techniques were used to prepare libraries and sequence TCR repertoires, to increase sequencing depth and limit assay-specific biases. Leukapheresis yielded between about 0.9 and 8.9 billion PBMCs per donor.

The donors were healthy, HIV-negative adults with no recently reported acute infections or vaccinations. Only Caucasian adults living in Nashville, Tennessee, USA were represented among the donors. CD4+ T cells were enriched through magnetic negative selection, after which naive cells were positively selected on CD45RA and the remaining negative fraction served as the memory subset. After blood collection by leukapheresis, PBMCs were isolated using Ficoll-Histopaque density gradient centrifugation and then cryopreserved in the vapor phase of liquid nitrogen. Analytical flow cytometry was used to check the purity and quantity of every magnetically sorted T cell population. Each sorted fraction had its genomic DNA isolated and then quantified by UV absorbance on a Nanodrop 2000c. A remark on this clone: The antigen it binds to is not known. The sample holds no much larger clone one base away, and base qualities are not on file.

Using the deep immunoSEQ assay, multiplex PCR amplified TCR CDR3 regions from genomic DNA. For each cell subset, the extracted genomic DNA was distributed evenly across all wells of several immunoSEQ 96-well plates, and each plate served as one replicate. For sorted subsets, 200 to 250 ng of genomic DNA, equivalent to 25,000 to 30,000 T cell genomes, went into each replicate PCR. Purified libraries were measured with a Qubit 3.0 fluorometer, size-checked on a Bioanalyzer 2100, and measured again with the KAPA Library Quantification kit. A separate single-read 150-cycle Illumina NextSeq 550 flow cell was used to sequence each immunoSEQ 96-well plate. Under the source paper's analysis protocol: Because the immunoSEQ output included only junctional sequences and no quality scores, the filtering could not be the same as the filtering used for full-length reads. Sequences were annotated with PyIR, a Python wrapper for IgBLAST v1.9, and V/J genes and CDR3 were assigned using IMGT germline references. Reads with weak V/J assignments (E-value above 1e-6), missing CDR3, stop codons, out-of-frame junctions, or ambiguous translated residues were removed. V3J clonotypes were defined as sequences sharing the same inferred V gene, J gene, and CDR3 amino acid sequence. Percentage overlap between repertoires was computed as shared unique clonotypes divided by the size of the smaller repertoire. RTK rarefaction, the Chao1 estimator, and Recon v2.1 estimates of unobserved clonotypes were used to assess repertoire richness. Generation probabilities were computed with OLGA for all TCRbeta clonotypes obtained by the gDNA method from four donors. TCRdb mirrors the immuneACCESS table, restricted to in-frame sequences. Some clones are absent from its copies; in checked studies, under half trace to an unresolved V gene, and the reason for the others is unknown. V and J calls and clone size come straight from that table; D and trimming were deduced from the DNA. This sample gives about 2 million clones in total; 85% to 95% of them show up just once. The ten largest make up around 0.13% of the sample.

Including the terminal cysteine and phenylalanine, the CDR3 comprises 18 residues. The retained sequence is limited to the CDR3, 54 bases, with the frame set at the first base. For this chain, trimming is 1 base at the V end and 4 bases at the J end, and the number of junction bases without a gene match is 12. The CDR1 and CDR2 encoded by the germline V gene are LGHNT and FRNRAP. What the authors observed across the whole study: Sampling was restricted to blood, and TCR repertoires in tissue are likely to differ from TCR repertoires in blood. Because the study included only a small number of donors, the genetic and exposure-history diversity represented was limited. Incomplete sequencing was indicated by rarefaction of sorted-subset datasets, despite the large sequencing depth. Larger estimated clonotype richness was generally found for naive subsets than for memory subsets. Around 5.4% of naive CD4, 3.5% of naive CD8, 2% to 2.5% of memory CD4, and about 0.4% of memory CD8 clonotypes were shared across a few donors. Compared with non-shared clonotypes, clonotypes shared by all four sorted-subset donors had higher generation probabilities. Pairwise subsampling indicated that sequencing depth was expected to affect the degree of clonotype sharing among donors.

The receptor's source is a man between 18 and 35 years old in good health. The source material was naive CD4+ T cells sorted from blood. The cell subset or site label on this specimen signifies: CD45RA+ positively selected. This receptor chain uses TRBV12-5 and TRBJ2-7; the junction holds 11 bases that match TRBD2. The nucleotide sequence reads as follows: TGTGCTAGTGGTTTGGCCCCCGGGCTAGCGGGAGGACGGTACGAGCAGTACTTC. Translated, this is CASGLAPGLAGGRYEQYF.